This TCR beta chain was obtained from a study of human thymus T cells. CDR1 is LNHDA, CDR2 SQIVND, per germline (reference sequence). J gave up 2 bases and V 7 bases, and 8 bases lay outside the gene matches. The CDR3 totals 15 residues. This clone was seen only once. Corrective surgery for congenital heart defects was being performed on the healthy Finnish infants who were the donors. Only four of the eight donors provided an approximately 0.45-1 mL blood sample. No fixed cell number was used; all available blood leukocytes supplied DNA. Sequenced by immunoSEQ multiplex PCR; TCRdb stores in-frame clones only, minus some. The data contain approximately 49,000 clones, approximately 95% of them seen just once; the ten biggest clones take up approximately 0.15%.

This chain uses TRBV19 with TRBJ1-5; 7 nucleotides align to TRBD1. The receptor comes from a girl less than two years old with a congenital heart defect but otherwise immunologically healthy. The sample comprised blood. The chain's CDR3 is CASTLGQAGNQPQHF. The CDR3 DNA sequence: TGTGCCAGTACCCTTGGACAGGCAGGCAATCAGCCCCAGCATTTT.